Following are 22 T cell receptor beta chains from one sample sequenced in a study of shared clonotypes between healthy human individuals. Measured with immunoSEQ multiplex PCR; TCRdb has only the in-frame clones, and not every one. The sample includes fewer than 2.5 million clones, more than 85% seen only once; the top ten take roughly 0.36%. The sequenced material came from naive CD4+ T cells from PBMCs. As to subset: CD45RA+ positively selected. These receptors were collected from a man aged 18 to 29 in good health. Some clones in this sample may be carry-over from other donors' samples.

The chain carries TRBV7-9 and TRBJ1-6, with D hard to call. CDR3 length equals 13 residues. Germline V CDR1 and CDR2: SEHNR, FQNEAQ (reference sequence). V was trimmed by 2 bases and J by 11 bases, leaving 10 bases between them. CDR3 loop: CASSLLSETPLHF. The CDR3, as DNA: TGTGCCAGCAGCTTATTATCGGAAACACCCCTCCACTTT.

V and J are TRBV5-1 and TRBJ2-1, with 8 nucleotides matching TRBD2. This CDR3 comprises 15 residues. Germline V lookup: CDR1 SGHRS, CDR2 YFSETQ. The V segment lost 4 bases and the J segment 5 bases; nucleotides outside the gene matches: 8. CDR3 coding DNA: TGCGCCAGCAGCCCCGGGGGGGGGTATAACAATGAGCAGTTCTTC. Its translation: CASSPGGGYNNEQFF.

V usage is TRBV2 and J usage is TRBJ2-2; 10 nucleotides agree with TRBD1. Trimming took 8 bases from V and 4 from J; bases not matched to a gene: 4. The germline V gene has CDR1 SNHLY and CDR2 FYNNEI. This CDR3 is built from 14 residues. For the CDR3, the DNA is TGTGCCAGCCGGGACAGGGGTATCACCGGGGAGCTGTTTTTT. Translation gives CASRDRGITGELFF.

This clone was counted once. The V and J genes are TRBV9 and TRBJ2-4; a weak D match, TRBD2 (6 bases). Germline CDR1 is SGDLS and CDR2 is YYNGEE. Deletions cut 4 bases from V and 6 bases from J, with 32 bases between. This CDR3 is built from 20 residues. CDR3 loop: CASSSRGPAGSPAGGNIQYF. In nucleotides, the CDR3 is TGTGCCAGCAGCTCAAGAGGGCCAGCAGGATCCCCAGCGGGTGGAAACATTCAGTACTTC.

This clone was detected only a few times. The chain employs TRBV28 and TRBJ2-7; D is possibly TRBD1 (6 bases). CDR1 is MDHEN, CDR2 SYDVKM, per germline. This CDR3 spans 15 amino acids. V was pared by 6 bases and J by 2 bases, with 17 bases between. This CDR3 is CASRGTGRGPYEQYF. DNA of the CDR3: TGTGCCAGCAGGGGAACAGGGCGAGGTCCCTACGAGCAGTACTTC.

This chain connects TRBV6-1 to TRBJ2-2, with a possible D match to TRBD2 (5 bases). Germline V gene sequence: CDR1 MNHNS, CDR2 SASEGT. This CDR3 contains 19 residues. V was trimmed by 0 bases and J by 9 bases, leaving 26 bases between them. CDR3 coding DNA: TGTGCCAGCAGTGAAGCGAGTCCGGCTAGCCCCATTTTCGTCCGGGAGCTGTTTTTT. Translating it yields CASSEASPASPIFVRELFF.

The V gene is TRBV5-4, the J gene TRBJ2-5, with TRBD1 matching over 8 bases. The junction had 6 bases not matched to a gene; V was cut back by 4 bases and J by 4 bases. CDR3 length: 14 amino acids. Looked up from germline, CDR1 is SGHNT and CDR2 is YYREEE (reference sequence). The CDR3 is CASSTPGGAETQYF. CDR3 in DNA: TGTGCCAGCAGCACTCCAGGGGGCGCAGAGACCCAGTACTTC.

The chain combines TRBV28 with TRBJ2-5; D not certain. V lost 6 bases, J lost 5 bases, and 10 bases lay in between. The CDR3 totals 12 residues. Germline V gives CDR1 MDHEN, CDR2 SYDVKM. The CDR3 region is CASRGWVETQYF. In DNA, the CDR3 is TGTGCCAGCAGGGGGTGGGTGGAGACCCAGTACTTC.

CDR3 coding DNA: TGTGCCACCAGCAGAGATAGGGCAATCTACGAGCAGTACTTC. It specifies CATSRDRAIYEQYF. The chain couples TRBV15 to TRBJ2-7; D ambiguous. This CDR3 spans 14 amino acids. V lost 0 bases, J lost 3 bases, and 9 bases lay in between. The germline V gene has CDR1 LNHNV and CDR2 YYDKDF (reference sequence).

The chain links TRBV6-1 to TRBJ2-7; D gene unclear. From germline, CDR1 is MNHNS and CDR2 SASEGT. The V and J ends lost 7 bases and 5 bases respectively, with 15 bases between them. The CDR3 sequence is 13 residues long. The CDR3 nucleotides read TGTGCCAGCACCTCCGTGAGTGTCCACGAGCAGTACTTC. Its protein is CASTSVSVHEQYF.

The chain uses TRBV5-1 and TRBJ2-7; 7 bases fit TRBD1. From germline, CDR1 is SGHRS and CDR2 YFSETQ. Trimming took 5 bases from V and 2 from J; bases not matched to a gene: 13. CDR3 length: 16 amino acids. This chain's CDR3 is CASRFARTGQTYEQYF. CDR3 coding DNA: TGCGCCAGCAGGTTTGCACGGACAGGTCAGACCTACGAGCAGTACTTC.

This clone was recorded only once. V usage is TRBV2 and J usage is TRBJ1-3, with D possibly being TRBD1 (6 bases). Germline V gene sequence: CDR1 SNHLY, CDR2 FYNNEI. V lost 7 bases, J lost 7 bases, and 11 bases lay in between. The CDR3 spans 12 residues. The CDR3 DNA is TGTGCCAGCAACAGGGACCGTAACACCATATATTTT. Translating gives CASNRDRNTIYF. Full variable domain (outside the CDR3, taken from reference TRBV2 and TRBJ1-3): EPEVTQTPSHQVTQMGQEVILRCVPISNHLYFYWYRQILGQKVEFLVSFYNNEISEKSEIFDDQFSVERPDGSNFTLKIRSTKLEDSAMYFCASNRDRNTIYFGEGSWLTVV.

Comments on this clone: The same CDR3 arises from other DNA sequences in this sample as well. The rearrangement uses TRBV18 and TRBJ2-1; D might be TRBD1 or TRBD2, each matching 5 bases. Trimming shortened V by 3 bases and J by 4 bases, and 7 bases separated the two germline ends. The germline V gene encodes CDR1 KGHSH and CDR2 LQKENI. CDR3 length: 13 residues. Here the CDR3 reads CASSPWGYNEQFF. Written as DNA, the CDR3 is TGTGCCAGCTCACCGTGGGGGTACAATGAGCAGTTCTTC.

The chain couples TRBV7-2 to TRBJ1-4, with 7 bases lining up with TRBD1. Germline CDR1 and CDR2: SGHTA and FQGNSA. This CDR3 is built from 15 residues. The V gene end was trimmed by 4 bases and the J gene end by 8 bases; junction bases not matched to a gene: 10. For the CDR3, the DNA is TGTGCCAGCAGCTCCCAGACAGGGATGGAAGAAAAACTGTTTTTT. Its protein is CASSSQTGMEEKLFF.

This chain uses TRBV7-9 with TRBJ2-1; 10 nucleotides agree with TRBD2. V trimming: 5 bases; J trimming: 0 bases; junction bases outside the gene matches: 7. The germline V gene has CDR1 SEHNR and CDR2 FQNEAQ (reference sequence). The CDR3 length is 17 residues. The CDR3 reads CASSTTSGASSYNEQFF. The DNA for the CDR3 is TGTGCCAGCAGCACAACTAGCGGGGCAAGCTCCTACAATGAGCAGTTCTTC.

The chain uses TRBV28 and TRBJ2-7; possible D gene TRBD2, 5 bases. Trimming removed 4 bases at V and 7 bases at J, with 11 bases between. Looked up from germline, CDR1 is MDHEN and CDR2 is SYDVKM. The CDR3 runs to 12 residues. CDR3 sequence: CASSSPRTEQYF. In nucleotides, the CDR3 is TGTGCCAGCAGTTCGCCGAGGACTGAGCAGTACTTC.

This clone came up once. This chain connects TRBV6-6 to TRBJ2-7; D is uncertain. The CDR3 consists of 15 residues. V lost 6 bases, J lost 5 bases, and 20 bases lay in between. CDR1 and CDR2 from the germline V gene are MNHNY and SVGAGI (reference sequence). The DNA of the CDR3 is TGTGCCAGCAGCCGTGGACGGATTGAGGTCAACGAGCAGTACTTC. Translating it yields CASSRGRIEVNEQYF.

In the case of this clone: Other DNA sequences from this sample encode an identical CDR3 as well. The chain recombines TRBV7-2 with TRBJ2-1; D is unresolved. The CDR3 covers 15 residues. V lost 4 bases and J lost 0, with 10 bases in between. Germline CDR1 SGHTA, CDR2 FQGNSA. In nucleotides, the CDR3 is TGTGCCAGCAGCTCCTCTAGGAGCTCCTACAATGAGCAGTTCTTC. Amino acid sequence: CASSSSRSSYNEQFF. Filled out from reference TRBV7-2 and TRBJ2-1, the complete variable domain reads GAGVSQSPSNKVTEKGKDVELRCDPISGHTALYWYRQSLGQGLEFLIYFQGNSAPDKSGLPSDRFSAERTGGSVSTLTIQRTQQEDSAVYLCASSSSRSSYNEQFFGPGTRLTVL.

This chain joins TRBV5-1 and TRBJ2-1; 9 positions match TRBD2. Losses at the gene ends were 4 bases for V and 7 bases for J; bases not matched to a gene: 6. Germline V gene sequence: CDR1 SGHRS, CDR2 YFSETQ. The CDR3 spans 14 residues. The chain's CDR3 is CASSPSSGTNEQFF. The CDR3 coding sequence is TGCGCCAGCAGCCCCTCTAGCGGGACGAATGAGCAGTTCTTC.

The J gene is TRBJ2-2, the V gene TRBV9, with D hard to call. V shed 3 bases and J shed 4 bases, with 13 bases lying between them. The CDR3 runs to 15 residues. Germline V gives CDR1 SGDLS, CDR2 YYNGEE. CDR3 amino acids: CASSAGYPRTGELFF. In DNA form, the CDR3 reads TGTGCCAGCAGCGCCGGATACCCCCGCACCGGGGAGCTGTTTTTT.

As concerns this clone: This sample includes further DNA sequences coding for the same CDR3. The DNA for the CDR3 is TGTGCCAGCAGTGACAGGGGGGCGAGCGAAAAACTGTTTTTT. It translates to CASSDRGASEKLFF. The chain joins TRBV6-5 to TRBJ1-4; 9 nucleotides line up with TRBD1. The junction had 6 bases not matched to a gene; V was cut back by 5 bases and J by 8 bases. CDR1 and CDR2 from the germline V gene are MNHEY and SVGAGI. The CDR3 totals 14 residues.

CDR3 nucleotides: TGTGCCAGCAGTCGGGGACAGGGGGTGTACACCTTC. It is translated as CASSRGQGVYTF. This sequence joins TRBV6-6 and TRBJ1-2, with 11 bases identical to TRBD1. Per germline, CDR1 MNHNY and CDR2 SVGAGI (reference sequence). V shed 5 bases and J 11 bases; nucleotides not matched to a gene: 4. This CDR3 comprises 12 residues.